Listed below are T cell receptor beta chains from one sample, sequenced in a study of blood T cell repertoires in COVID-19. Sequenced by immunoSEQ multiplex PCR; TCRdb stores in-frame clones only, minus some. The table has under 450,000 clones, less than 90% seen once. The sample consisted of peripheral blood. The source of these receptors is a woman aged 55-69 years with COVID-19, enrolled during active disease. The CDR3 runs from the conserved cysteine through the conserved F or W.

TRBJ1-1,14,TRBV6-4,CARPLSGLNTEAFF
TRBJ2-5,17,TRBV4-2,CASSQGRLAGGPETQYF
TRBJ2-7,14,TRBV6-5,CASSPGQGSYEQYF
TRBJ2-2,14,TRBV14,CASRKGGAPGELFF
TRBJ2-7,16,TRBV5-1,CASSLASGVLSYEQYF
TRBJ1-2,18,TRBV6-2/TRBV6-3,CASSYFLDRGENLYGYTF
TRBJ1-5,14,TRBV2,CASSGSSSNQPQHF
TRBJ2-7,17,TRBV3-1/TRBV3-2,CASSRQGGSGGSYEQYF
TRBJ1-6,15,TRBV2,CASRVPRGGHSPLHF
TRBJ1-1,15,TRBV5-1,CASSLTGTVNTEAFF
TRBJ1-3,14,TRBV19,CASMDWSSGNTIYF
TRBJ1-1,15,TRBV11-3,CAGGSRRLMNTEAFF
TRBJ1-2,13,TRBV5-6,CASSLGRNYGYTF
TRBJ1-1,12,TRBV4-1,CASRSMNTEAFF
TRBJ1-2,14,TRBV9,CASSVDAGAHGYTF
TRBJ2-2,15,TRBV7-2,CASSFGTSNTGELFF
TRBJ1-2,13,TRBV5-1,CASSLGTGKGYTF
TRBJ1-5,14,TRBV6-5,CASSARYRDQPQHF
TRBJ2-2,12,TRBV2,CASNGWAQELFF
TRBJ2-7,18,TRBV11-3,CASSLAQGRGGTPYEQYF
TRBJ1-6,12,TRBV9,CASSVGDSPLHF
TRBJ1-1,14,TRBV6-1,CASSEQGGYTEAFF
TRBJ2-3,16,TRBV3-1/TRBV3-2,CASSQSPGGASDTQYF
TRBJ1-2,17,TRBV11-2,CASSLAPRDRYNYGYTF
TRBJ2-5,13,TRBV11-3,CASSSEAKETQYF
TRBJ2-5,15,TRBV6-5,CASRGWTGIGETQYF
TRBJ1-3,15,TRBV6-5,CASSLIGATGNTIYF
TRBJ2-3,14,TRBV29-1,CSVEDPGTADTQYF
TRBJ2-3,14,TRBV19,CASTPAGGPDTQYF
TRBJ1-2,16,TRBV6-2/TRBV6-3,CASSPGATQGYHGYTF
TRBJ2-7,14,TRBV30,CAWTPRGTDYEQYF
TRBJ1-3,13,TRBV12-3/TRBV12-4,CASSLTEGNTIYF
TRBJ1-1,12,TRBV12-3/TRBV12-4,CASTPTDTEAFF
TRBJ2-1,15,TRBV7-3,CASSFGGGDYNEQFF
TRBJ2-3,15,TRBV2,CASSGGGGASDTQYF
TRBJ2-6,14,TRBV14,CASRWSSGANVLTF
TRBJ1-2,13,TRBV10-3,CAISVDSNYGYTF
TRBJ1-1,14,TRBV11-1,CASSFIRGNSEAFF
TRBJ1-1,17,TRBV28,CASRSTGSDVSNTEAFF
TRBJ2-7,16,TRBV7-9,CASSLKGQGAAYEQYF
TRBJ2-7,17,TRBV7-2,CASSSRPGSGRGWEQYF
TRBJ2-3,15,TRBV29-1,CSVETGTTYTDTQYF
TRBJ1-3,18,TRBV18,CASSPNSSGDYSGNTIYF
TRBJ1-2,16,TRBV9,CASSVEARGQNYGYTF
TRBJ1-2,13,TRBV6-5,CASRQGATRGYTF
TRBJ2-3,13,TRBV27,CASQGTTTDTQYF
TRBJ2-1,15,TRBV30,CAWSPSGGGYNEQFF
TRBJ1-2,15,TRBV3-1/TRBV3-2,CASSQEDRRGNGYTF
TRBJ1-2,15,TRBV10-2,CASSESSGVGYGYTF
TRBJ2-1,16,TRBV27,CASSSPFWGGSDEQFF
TRBJ1-6,16,TRBV6-5,CASSYSPDSLWSPLHF